The present entry profiles one TCR beta chain with its context. The antigen is undetermined. Some clones are missing from TCRdb's copy, which holds only in-frame ones; the method was immunoSEQ multiplex PCR. The table records roughly 50,000 clones, about 80% of them present only once. The CDR3 length is 11 residues. Germline assignment: CDR1 MNHNY and CDR2 SVGAGI (reference sequence). V dropped 4 bases and J dropped 5 bases, with 5 bases sitting between them. The data were obtained in a study of OX40 agonist ivuxolimab in advanced cancers. Broader study findings: Averaged across samples, CD8+ T cells carried more expanded clones than CD4+ did. Among the lowest peripheral clonal expansion occurred in 0.1-3.0 mg/kg partial responders.

This receptor was taken from an adult with an advanced solid tumor such as melanoma, head and neck, liver or kidney cancer. The chain employs TRBV6-6 and TRBJ2-5; D unclear. The material sequenced was CD4+ or CD8+ T cells sorted from blood, taken in a trial of the OX40 agonist ivuxolimab. The CDR3 loop reads CASSSAETQYF. CDR3 coding DNA: TGTGCCAGCAGTTCAGCGGAGACCCAGTACTTC.